The sequence of this T cell receptor beta chain was determined in a study of vaccination and CD4 T cells after COVID-19 (dated 2022 in TCRdb). In terms of the full investigation: Convalescent patients had a positive SARS-CoV-2 result on nasal swab PCR, and of these patients, several had mild disease and one had severe disease. Six males and four females were included in the convalescent cohort, with two Hispanic individuals, seven Caucasians, two Asians and one multiracial person represented. Each participant got two doses of either the Pfizer-BioNTech BNT162b2 vaccine (n=8) or the Moderna mRNA-1273 vaccine (n=2). Post-COVID blood samples were collected from convalescent patients a median of approximately 93 days after diagnosis, with a range of about 35 to 180 days. The time from the second vaccine dose to post-vaccine blood sampling had a median of roughly 72 days and ranged from 14 to 241 days. The spike-specific CD4+ TCR repertoire was compared before and after mRNA vaccination in approximately ten COVID-19 convalescent patients and a handful of infection-naive healthy vaccine recipients. For stimulating the cultures, overlapping spike peptide pools were used, derived from SARS-CoV-2 as well as from the common cold coronaviruses HCoV-NL63, HCoV-OC43 and HCoV-229E. Control cultures used a CEFX viral epitope pool as positive control, an HIV-1 Nef peptide pool as negative control, or no peptide.

As regards this clonotype: Its antigen specificity is not known. No quality values exist for individual bases; no much larger clone is one base distant.

V lost 2 bases and J lost 9 bases; the stretch between them is 11 bases long. The CDR3, from cysteine to phenylalanine, totals 13 residues. Only the CDR3 DNA stays, 39 bases, in frame from base 1. For CDR1 and CDR2, the germline V gene lists MNHEY and SVGEGT. What this sample's treatment or condition label stands for: approximately nine-day PBMC culture with coronavirus spike peptide pools or control peptides (ViraFEST assay). The ViraFEST assay, used in the study, expanded antigen-specific T cells with peptide pools and then identified the expanded clonotypes through TCR sequencing. The positive SARS-CoV-2 PCR tests of the convalescent patients were dated from March to December 2020, before the Alpha, Beta and Delta variants emerged in the United States. Around 2 million PBMCs per well were cultured in IMDM with approximately 5% human AB serum and approximately 10 IU/ml IL-2, plus 10 ug/ml peptide pools. Half of the culture medium was replaced with fresh IL-2-containing medium on days 3 and 7. Once the cells had been in culture for about 10 days, the EasySep CD4+ T cell isolation kit was used to isolate CD4+ T cells by negative selection. PBMCs were separated from whole blood using Ficoll-Paque Plus gradient centrifugation and then either used fresh or cryopreserved at -140C. In general, triplicate wells were set up for every culture condition.

The library was generated by PCR. DNA from cultured CD4+ T cells was subjected to TCR sequencing with the Oncomine TCR Beta short-read assay at the Johns Hopkins FTIC core. The QIAamp micro DNA kit was used to extract genomic DNA from the cultured CD4+ T cells. Oncomine TCR Beta libraries from cultured CD4+ T cells were pooled using unique dual indexes and sequenced on an Illumina iSeq 100. For the original study's pipeline: Non-productive sequences were removed, and CDR3s not starting with C, not ending with F or W, or shorter than 7 amino acids were discarded. The MANAFEST web application was used to identify antigen-specific clonotypes by comparing peptide-stimulated wells against reference wells and other culture wells. An FDR below 0.05, an odds ratio above 5, and a productive frequency above 0.1% in at least two of three replicate wells were required for clones to be considered positive. Clonotypes that were significantly expanded in both SARS-CoV-2 spike wells and at least one common cold coronavirus spike condition were defined as cross-reactive. CDR3 homology was assessed with Levenshtein distances (stringdist) and unrooted phylogenetic trees (ape) in R version 3.6.1. TCRdb cleaned the public reads at Q25 with fastp, built clones with MiXCR and kept in-frame beta chains. CDR3 protein duplicates are merged, each entry listing the most common genes and DNA. The authors' filters were not applied to this entry. This sample gives 12,000 or so distinct CDR3 sequences in total; roughly 43% of them show up just once. 20% to 25% of the sample lies in the top ten.

What the study reported, not specific to this receptor: Among convalescent patients, a median roughly 90% of the SARS-CoV-2-reactive clones seen after vaccination appeared only after vaccination, which suggests priming specific to the vaccine. Of the vaccine-specific clones in convalescent patients, 304 of 307, or nearly all, reacted only to SARS-CoV-2 spike and did not cross-react with common cold coronaviruses. An increase in the median number of SARS-CoV-2-reactive clonotypes from approximately 20 after infection to 35 to 40 after vaccination was observed, but the change was not found to be significant. The study included relatively few convalescent patients and did not analyze early timepoints after natural infection.

The TCR originated in a human donor who had recovered from COVID-19. Source material: CD4+ T cells from blood, cultured in vitro. The chain employs TRBV6-2 or TRBV6-3 and TRBJ1-5, with TRBD1 perhaps the D gene, on 5 matching bases. The CDR3 corresponds to CASSYGAALPQHF. The DNA sequence reads TGTGCCAGCAGTTACGGGGCGGCTTTGCCCCAGCATTTT.